This section outlines one TCR beta chain sequence together with its context. V dropped 0 bases and J dropped 6; count of bases not matched to a gene: 2. Germline V lookup: CDR1 SGDLS, CDR2 YYNGEE. This CDR3 is built from 14 residues. The data were taken from a study of patients and donors after allogeneic stem cell transplantation. TCRdb re-derived calls from the RT-PCR reads in MiXCR, one entry per CDR3 protein. The table has over 400,000 distinct CDR3 sequences, around 15% seen once. The sequence was obtained from a human donor who was either an allogeneic HSCT recipient or a stem cell or donor lymphocyte infusion donor (not recorded which). It is not recorded whose cells these are; they may come from a transplant donor. Sequencing was performed on blood, either unsorted or a sorted T cell fraction (not recorded which). The gene calls are TRBV9 and TRBJ2-1, with 8 positions matching TRBD2. This CDR3 reads CASSVGGRSNEQFF. The CDR3 DNA follows: TGTGCCAGCAGCGTAGGCGGGAGGAGCAATGAGCAGTTCTTC.